Listed below are T cell receptor beta chains from one sample, sequenced in a study of cytotoxic CD8 clonotypes in ibrutinib-treated CLL. TCRdb's copy holds only in-frame clones and misses some; the assay was immunoSEQ multiplex PCR. The repertoire holds some 130,000 clones, with over 75% as singletons. Sequences were derived from PBMCs, sampled after 24 months of ibrutinib treatment. Receptors originate from a human donor with chronic lymphocytic leukemia. Each CDR3 is given with its conserved first and last residue. D genes are given only for firm matches. Part of the rows lack a size; the others show once, few, many or a class for expanded clones.

many	TRBD1	TRBV7-8	TRBJ1-5	TGTGCCAGCAGCTTCGACAGGGCCCTACGGCAGCCCCAGCATTTT	CASSFDRALRQPQHF
.	.	TRBV5-1	TRBJ2-7	TGCGCCAGCAGCTTGGGGTACGAGCAGTACTTC	CASSLGYEQYF
once	.	TRBV7-2	TRBJ2-1	TGTGCCAGCAGGACCTCCGGTGGGAATGAGCAGTTCTTC	CASRTSGGNEQFF
.	.	TRBV28	TRBJ2-6	TGTGCCAGCAGTCTCTTTTTACAGGGATCTGGGGCCAACGTCCTGACTTTC	CASSLFLQGSGANVLTF
.	.	TRBV19	TRBJ1-4	TGTGCCAGTAGTGTAAGACGTCGAGAAAAACTGTTTTTT	CASSVRRREKLFF
.	TRBD1	TRBV15	TRBJ2-6	TGTGCCACCAGCGCGGGACAGGGTTACTCTGGGGCCAACGTCCTGACTTTC	CATSAGQGYSGANVLTF
.	.	TRBV5-6	TRBJ1-4	TGTGCCAGCAGCTATGGGACCCGGAATGAAAAACTGTTTTTT	CASSYGTRNEKLFF
once	.	TRBV18	TRBJ1-1	TGTGCCAGCTCACTCTCAGGAGTCACTGAAGCTTTCTTT	CASSLSGVTEAFF
.	.	TRBV28	TRBJ1-4	TGTGCCAGCTCGACCCTGGGTGAAAAACTGTTTTTT	CASSTLGEKLFF
.	TRBD2	TRBV9	TRBJ2-7	TGTGCCAGCAGCCCGCCGGATAGCGGGAGGGGTGAGCAGTACTTC	CASSPPDSGRGEQYF
.	.	TRBV6-5	TRBJ1-2	TGTGCCAGCAGTTACAGGGGTCCTAACTATGGCTACACCTTC	CASSYRGPNYGYTF
.	.	TRBV28	TRBJ2-7	TGTGCCAGCAGTTCCCCGGGGTCGGCCTACGAGCAGTACTTC	CASSSPGSAYEQYF
.	.	TRBV4-1	TRBJ2-7	TGCGCCAGCAGCCAAGATAGGTACGAGCAGTACTTC	CASSQDRYEQYF
.	.	TRBV7-2	TRBJ1-4	TGTGCCAGCAGCTTAGGCGGGCAAAGGCCAGGTGAAAAACTGTTTTTT	CASSLGGQRPGEKLFF
.	TRBD2	TRBV7-2	TRBJ2-7	TGTGCCAGCAGGAATAGCGGGGGGCCTACCTACGAGCAGTACTTC	CASRNSGGPTYEQYF
.	.	TRBV9	TRBJ1-1	TGTGCCAGCAGGGCGGCGGCGGGGAACACTGAAGCTTTCTTT	CASRAAAGNTEAFF
.	.	TRBV7-3	TRBJ2-2	TGTGCCAGCAGCTTATGGCCGTGGGCTCTGTTTTTT	CASSLWPWALFF
.	TRBD2	TRBV5-6	TRBJ2-3	TGTGCCAGCAGCGGACTAGGGAGCACAGATACGCAGTATTTT	CASSGLGSTDTQYF
.	.	TRBV7-2	TRBJ2-3	TGTGCCAGCAATTGGGGGGCTGTAAGCACAGATACGCAGTATTTT	CASNWGAVSTDTQYF
.	.	TRBV7-6	TRBJ1-1	TGTGCCAGCAGCTTAGAAGCTGGGCTTGAAGCTTTCTTT	CASSLEAGLEAFF
.	.	TRBV11-2	TRBJ2-7	TGTGCCAGCAGCTTAGATCTCTCCTACGAGCAGTACTTC	CASSLDLSYEQYF
.	TRBD1	TRBV19	TRBJ2-7	TGTGCCAGTAGTATACACCCCGGGACAGGGTCTGTGGCGGGAGTGTACGAGCAGTACTTC	CASSIHPGTGSVAGVYEQYF
.	TRBD1	TRBV18	TRBJ1-4	TGTGCCAGCTCACCGCGGCTCACCGGGACAGGGGATCAGGGGCGTGGGGAAAAACTGTTTTTT	CASSPRLTGTGDQGRGEKLFF
many	TRBD1	TRBV28	TRBJ1-5	TGTGCCAGCAGTGGGACAGGGATGTCTGTACAGCCCCAGCATTTT	CASSGTGMSVQPQHF
once	.	TRBV7-2	TRBJ2-1	TGTGCCAGCAGCGAAGTGGGGGGGCCTTACAATGAGCAGTTCTTC	CASSEVGGPYNEQFF
once	.	TRBV28	TRBJ2-1	TGTGCCAGCAGTTTTAGGGCCGAAGGGAATGAGCAGTTCTTC	CASSFRAEGNEQFF
.	.	TRBV27	TRBJ2-3	TGTGCCAGCAGTTTCGAGCGGACCCATACCTTCACAGATACGCAGTATTTT	CASSFERTHTFTDTQYF
.	.	TRBV7-9	TRBJ2-4	TGTGCCGCCGGTGTGAGGGGAAACATTCAGTACTTC	CAAGVRGNIQYF
few	TRBD2	TRBV15	TRBJ2-4	TGTGCCACCAGCAGAAGAGGACTAGCGGGGGCCATAAAAAACATTCAGTACTTC	CATSRRGLAGAIKNIQYF
.	TRBD2	TRBV7-2	TRBJ2-1	TGTGCCAGCACCAAAGCGGGGGGAATCTACAATGAGCAGTTCTTC	CASTKAGGIYNEQFF
few	.	TRBV4-3	TRBJ1-3	TGCGCCAGCAGCCAAGATCGGAAAGCGACCTCTGGAAACACCATATATTTT	CASSQDRKATSGNTIYF
.	.	TRBV25-1	TRBJ1-1	TGTGCCAGCAGTGAATACCACGGTGGGAGGAGGGACACTGAAGCTTTCTTT	CASSEYHGGRRDTEAFF
.	.	TRBV2	TRBJ1-2	TGTGCCAGCAGTGACGTACGGACTTCTTATGGCTACACCTTC	CASSDVRTSYGYTF
.	.	TRBV28	TRBJ1-3	TGTGCCAGCAGTCCAGCCGCGGGACCGTTCTCTGGAAACACCATATATTTT	CASSPAAGPFSGNTIYF
once	.	TRBV11-2	TRBJ1-1	TGTGCCAGCACCTCCGGGAGCTGGAGGACTGAAGCTTTCTTT	CASTSGSWRTEAFF
.	TRBD1	TRBV4-3	TRBJ2-7	TGCGCCAGCAGCCAAGGGACAGGGGCCTCCTACGAGCAGTACTTC	CASSQGTGASYEQYF
.	TRBD1	TRBV15	TRBJ2-7	TGTGCCACCAGCAGAGATAGCCGGGACAGGAGTTTCTCCTACGAGCAGTACTTC	CATSRDSRDRSFSYEQYF
once	.	TRBV6-5	TRBJ2-2	TGTGCCAGCAGACCAGGCACCGGGGAGCTGTTTTTT	CASRPGTGELFF
.	TRBD2	TRBV5-1	TRBJ2-5	TGCGCCAGCAGCTGGAGACTAGCGGGCCTTATCCAAGAGACCCAGTACTTC	CASSWRLAGLIQETQYF
.	.	TRBV28	TRBJ2-3	TGTGCCAGCAGTTTACTGAGGTCGACAGATACGCAGTATTTT	CASSLLRSTDTQYF
few	.	TRBV28	TRBJ2-7	TGTGCCAGTCCCAACCGGGCAGGCTTTTGGAAGCAGTACTTC	CASPNRAGFWKQYF
.	.	TRBV4-1	TRBJ2-7	TGCGCCAGCAGCCAGTTGGGTGACAGGACCTACGAGCAGTACTTC	CASSQLGDRTYEQYF
few	.	TRBV6-5	TRBJ1-2	TGTGCCAGCAGCTCGCGACGGACGGTTAACTATGGCTACACCTTC	CASSSRRTVNYGYTF
.	.	TRBV5-1	TRBJ1-2	TGCGCCAGCAGCTTTGACGGAGCGGGCAACAGCTATGGCTACACCTTC	CASSFDGAGNSYGYTF
.	TRBD2	TRBV5-4	TRBJ2-1	TGTGCCAGCAGCCAGAGTTTAGCGGGAGGGAGAAGGCGGCAGTTCTTC	CASSQSLAGGRRRQFF
.	.	TRBV11-1	TRBJ2-1	TGTGCCAGCAGCTTAGCGGGGGGGCCTATCGGCAATGAGCAGTTCTTC	CASSLAGGPIGNEQFF
.	.	TRBV7-2	TRBJ2-3	TGTGCCAGCAGCCCCCCCTCCGCGCCCTTGGCAGATACGCAGTATTTT	CASSPPSAPLADTQYF
.	.	TRBV28	TRBJ1-3	TGTGCCAGCAGTTTATGCCCTCCGGACCGGACGGGGATGATTCCCCCTGGAAACACCATATATTTT	CASSLCPPDRTGMIPPGNTIYF
.	TRBD2	TRBV28	TRBJ2-7	TGTGCCAGCAGTCCCCTCGGACTAGCGGGACAATACGAGCAGTACTTC	CASSPLGLAGQYEQYF
.	.	TRBV28	TRBJ2-2	TGTGCCAGCAGCAGAACGGGAACGAGCACCGGGGAGCTGTTTTTT	CASSRTGTSTGELFF
.	TRBD1	TRBV4-2	TRBJ1-4	TGTGCCAGCAGCCAAGGTTCCGGGACAGGGGGCTACCTCAATGAAAAACTGTTTTTT	CASSQGSGTGGYLNEKLFF
.	TRBD2	TRBV28	TRBJ2-7	TGTGCCAGCAGTCCCGGGACTAGCGGGTCCCGCGAGCAGTACTTC	CASSPGTSGSREQYF
.	.	TRBV19	TRBJ2-5	TGTGCCAGTAGTCGCCAGGCTCGGTCGGGAGAGACCCAGTACTTC	CASSRQARSGETQYF
.	TRBD2	TRBV19	TRBJ2-7	TGTGCCAGTAGTATATACCAAAGCGGGAGGCCCTACGAGCAGTACTTC	CASSIYQSGRPYEQYF
.	.	TRBV18	TRBJ1-3	TGTGCCAGCTCACCCGGCAGCCTCTCTGGAAACACCATATATTTT	CASSPGSLSGNTIYF